A single sample is the source of the 24 T cell receptor beta chains below, sequenced in a study of blood T cells in healthy people across ages. A second roughly 7 to 11 cycle PCR used barcoded and J-beta primers. TCRdb re-called the 5' RACE reads through MiXCR, storing one row per CDR3 protein. The sample has some 760,000 distinct CDR3 sequences, around a quarter seen once. The data also belong to a second study, concerning T cells of mothers and their children.

The sequenced sample was blood. Source of these receptors: a boy aged 5 to 17 in good health.

This clonotype was recorded a few times. The genes are TRBV6-2 or TRBV6-3 and TRBJ2-7; 10 nucleotides align to TRBD2. Germline V lookup: CDR1 MNHEY, CDR2 SVGEGT. The CDR3 runs to 19 residues. Germline trimming cut 0 bases from V and 6 bases from J; bases unmatched to any gene: 17. The CDR3 DNA reads as TGTGCCAGCAGTTACTCGATAGCAACTAGCGGGGAGTTCTTAAGCGAGCAGTACTTC. This encodes CASSYSIATSGEFLSEQYF.

The V gene is TRBV14, the J gene TRBJ2-5; D might be TRBD2 (5 bases). The end of the DNA is better explained by TRBJ2-1, so the J call may be wrong. The germline V gene encodes CDR1 SGHDN and CDR2 FVKESK. There are 13 residues in the CDR3. CDR3 sequence: CASSLWRNNEQFF. The CDR3 DNA follows: TGTGCCAGCAGCCTTTGGAGGAACAATGAGCAGTTCTTC.

This clonotype has just a few counts. This chain connects TRBV7-9 to TRBJ2-5, with D perhaps matching TRBD1 (5 bases). The J call may be in error: the DNA end matches TRBJ2-7 better. The germline V gene has CDR1 SEHNR and CDR2 FQNEAQ (reference sequence). The CDR3 is 15 amino acids. CDR3 bases: TGTGCCAGCAGTCCAAGGGGCTCGGACCCCTACGAGCAGTACTTC. Translation: CASSPRGSDPYEQYF.

V is TRBV12-3 or TRBV12-4 and J is TRBJ2-5; D could derive from TRBD1 or TRBD2 (6 bases each). Trimming removed 6 bases from V and 9 bases from J, with 17 bases in between. The CDR3 length is 13 residues. CDR3 DNA: TGTGCCAGCAGGAAACAGGGCTGGGAGGCCCAGTACTTC. It yields the protein CASRKQGWEAQYF.

This sequence joins TRBV7-3 and TRBJ2-5, with D possibly being TRBD2 (6 bases). The assigned J gene may be wrong: the sequence end matches TRBJ2-1 better. Germline V gene sequence: CDR1 SGHTA, CDR2 FQGTGA. The CDR3 is made up of 14 amino acids. The CDR3 DNA sequence: TGTGCCAGCAGCTTAATCTCCGGGGGAGATGAGCAGTTCTTC. It translates to CASSLISGGDEQFF.

The CDR3 nucleotides read TGCGCCAGCAGCCCAACCACCACAGGGGTTGGGATTCAGTACTTC. Residues: CASSPTTTGVGIQYF. The J gene is TRBJ2-4, the V gene TRBV4-3; 7 bases fit TRBD1. With 4 bases clipped from V and 10 bases from J, the junction kept 13 bases outside the gene matches. CDR1 and CDR2 from the germline V gene are LGHNA and YSLEER. This CDR3 contains 15 residues.

The chain couples TRBV15 to TRBJ1-2, with D unresolved. The CDR3 extends over 14 amino acids. Germline CDR1 LNHNV, CDR2 YYDKDF (reference sequence). Trimming took off 0 bases at V and 2 bases at J, with 7 bases between the two ends. CDR3 sequence reads: CATSRDLANYGYTF. The CDR3 DNA is TGTGCCACCAGCAGAGATCTGGCGAACTATGGCTACACCTTC.

A few counts support this clonotype. The V and J genes are TRBV6-2 or TRBV6-3 and TRBJ2-6; D unresolved. CDR1 is MNHEY and CDR2 is SVGEGT in the germline V gene. With 5 bases removed from V and 4 bases from J, the gap between germline ends came to 12 bases. This CDR3 is 15 amino acids long. Here the CDR3 DNA reads TGTGCCAGCAGTGAACTGGGGTACGGGGCCAACGTCCTGACTTTC. It specifies CASSELGYGANVLTF.

This clonotype was seen a handful of times. The V gene is TRBV14, the J gene TRBJ2-2; 9 nucleotides line up with TRBD1. Germline-derived CDR1 and CDR2 are SGHDN and FVKESK. The CDR3 totals 17 residues. V was pared by 0 bases and J by 4 bases, with 6 bases of the junction left unmatched. This chain's CDR3 is CASSQESGTGLTGELFF. CDR3 nucleotides: TGTGCCAGCAGCCAAGAGTCTGGGACAGGGCTCACCGGGGAGCTGTTTTTT.

The chain has TRBV12-3 or TRBV12-4 and TRBJ1-5, with 7 bases lining up with TRBD1. Germline trimming cut 5 bases from V and 5 bases from J; bases unmatched to any gene: 9. The CDR3 has 15 residues. The CDR3 bases are TGTGCCAGCAGTCCTAGGGGGCCGGGACATCAGCCCCAGCATTTT. Translating gives CASSPRGPGHQPQHF.

V is TRBV18 and J is TRBJ2-7; 9 positions match TRBD2. The CDR3 is 13 amino acids. From germline, CDR1 is KGHSH and CDR2 LQKENI. The J segment lost 6 bases and the V segment lost 3 bases, leaving 3 bases of the junction unmatched. The CDR3 is CASSPSGRSEQYF. CDR3 sequence (DNA): TGTGCCAGCTCACCTAGCGGGAGAAGCGAGCAGTACTTC.

There are a few counts of this clonotype. This chain uses TRBV20-1 with TRBJ2-3; D is ambiguous. Deletions cut 8 bases from V and 0 bases from J, with 3 bases between. Germline assignment: CDR1 DFQATT and CDR2 SNEGSKA (reference sequence). The CDR3 covers 10 residues. The CDR3 loop is CSISTDTQYF. The CDR3 bases are TGCAGTATTAGCACAGATACGCAGTATTTT.

The CDR3 region is CSARGLTAPLGYTF. CDR3 DNA: TGCAGTGCTAGAGGTCTCACAGCCCCCTTAGGCTACACCTTC. This chain uses TRBV20-1 with TRBJ1-2; D remains unclear. Germline V CDR1 and CDR2: DFQATT, SNEGSKA (reference sequence). V shed 1 base and J shed 8 bases, with 17 bases lying between them. This CDR3 region has 14 residues.

The CDR3 protein is CASSKEEPQETQYF. DNA for the CDR3: TGTGCCAGCAGCAAAGAGGAACCGCAAGAGACCCAGTACTTC. V gene TRBV21-1 combines with J gene TRBJ2-5. TRBV21-1 constitutes a pseudogene. The CDR3 covers 14 residues.

The gene calls are TRBV11-2 and TRBJ1-3, with D tentatively TRBD1 (6 bases). This CDR3 contains 18 residues. V was cut by 0 bases and J by 4 bases, with 19 bases left in between. The germline gives CDR1 SGHAT, CDR2 FQNNGV. CDR3 nucleotides: TGTGCCAGCAGCTTAGACCTGGGACACTCAATGAGGGGAAACACCATATATTTT. This codes for CASSLDLGHSMRGNTIYF.

In this sample, this clonotype turned up a few times. This sequence joins TRBV7-9 and TRBJ2-3; 9 bases map to TRBD2. Germline CDR1 and CDR2: SEHNR and FQNEAQ (reference sequence). V was pared by 3 bases and J by 2 bases, with 6 bases of the junction left unmatched. There are 16 residues in the CDR3. The CDR3 bases are TGTGCCAGCAGCTTTTCCCCTAGCGGGAACACAGATACGCAGTATTTT. It specifies CASSFSPSGNTDTQYF. Combining the CDR3 with reference TRBV7-9 and TRBJ2-3 gives the whole variable domain DTGVSQNPRHKITKRGQNVTFRCDPISEHNRLYWYRQTLGQGPEFLTYFQNEAQLEKSRLLSDRFSAERPKGSFSTLEIQRTEQGDSAMYLCASSFSPSGNTDTQYFGPGTRLTVL.

J is TRBJ1-3 and V is TRBV9; the D is unclear. The CDR3 covers 15 residues. The V gene lost 4 bases and the J gene lost 0 bases, with 11 bases spanning the gap. Looked up from germline, CDR1 is SGDLS and CDR2 is YYNGEE. The CDR3 DNA is TGTGCCAGCAGCCCAGACATCAGCTCTGGAAACACCATATATTTT. Translating gives CASSPDISSGNTIYF. Based on the CDR3 plus reference TRBV9 and TRBJ1-3, the full variable domain is DSGVTQTPKHLITATGQRVTLRCSPRSGDLSVYWYQQSLDQGLQFLIQYYNGEERAKGNILERFSAQQFPDLHSELNLSSLELGDSALYFCASSPDISSGNTIYFGEGSWLTVV.

The table lists this clonotype with a count of one. The chain recombines TRBV20-1 with TRBJ1-4; unclear D gene. V was shortened by 0 bases and J by 5 bases, with 16 bases between the two germline ends. This CDR3 spans 16 amino acids. Germline V gene data show CDR1 as DFQATT and CDR2 as SNEGSKA (reference sequence). The CDR3 DNA is TGCAGTGCTAGAGATGTGGTGTCACCGAAAAATGAAAAACTGTTTTTT. It specifies CSARDVVSPKNEKLFF.

The V call is TRBV20-1, the J call TRBJ1-1; maybe TRBD1 (6 bases). Trimming pared 4 bases from V and 1 base from J, leaving 13 bases between. CDR1 and CDR2 (germline): DFQATT, SNEGSKA (reference sequence). This CDR3 region has 14 residues. CDR3 DNA: TGCAGTGCTATGTATAGGGGGGAGAACACTGAAGCTTTCTTT. As protein: CSAMYRGENTEAFF.

This clonotype was detected only a few times. The rearrangement links TRBV25-1 to TRBJ2-1, with D possibly matching TRBD1 (6 bases). The J call is doubtful: the DNA matches TRBJ2-5 better. This CDR3 region has 15 residues. Germline V gives CDR1 MGHDK, CDR2 SYGVNS. The CDR3 here is CASSSDRTVLETQYF. The CDR3 DNA sequence: TGTGCCAGCAGTTCAGATAGGACAGTTCTAGAGACCCAGTACTTC.

This clonotype was detected many times. The V call is TRBV3-1, the J call TRBJ2-2, with D hard to call. The length of the CDR3 is 14 residues. Germline V gives CDR1 LGHDT, CDR2 YNNKEL (reference sequence). The V end lost 1 base, the J end lost 6 bases, and 9 bases lay between the germline ends. CDR3 DNA: TGTGCCAGCAGCCAAGGCTGGCGTTCCGGGGAGCTGTTTTTT. It specifies CASSQGWRSGELFF. Full variable domain (rest looked up from reference TRBV3-1 and TRBJ2-2): DTAVSQTPKYLVTQMGNDKSIKCEQNLGHDTMYWYKQDSKKFLKIMFSYNNKELIINETVPNRFSPKSPDKAHLNLHINSLELGDSAVYFCASSQGWRSGELFFGEGSRLTVL.

The rearrangement uses TRBV2 and TRBJ1-6; D perhaps matches TRBD1 (5 bases). This CDR3 comprises 13 residues. The germline V gene encodes CDR1 SNHLY and CDR2 FYNNEI. V shed 8 bases and J shed 6 bases, with 11 bases lying between them. CDR3 amino acids: CASEDRLNSPLHF. CDR3 DNA sequence: TGTGCCAGCGAAGACAGACTTAATTCACCCCTCCACTTT.

This clonotype was observed a few times. The chain recombines TRBV20-1 with TRBJ1-2; D may be TRBD1 (5 bases). This CDR3 is built from 12 residues. Germline V gene lookup returns CDR1 DFQATT and CDR2 SNEGSKA (reference sequence). The V gene lost 5 bases and the J gene lost 2 bases, with 9 bases spanning the gap. This chain's CDR3 is CSAEGQNYGYTF. The CDR3 nucleotides are TGCAGTGCTGAGGGGCAGAACTATGGCTACACCTTC.

The J gene is TRBJ2-1, the V gene TRBV10-3; 7 nucleotides align to TRBD2. Germline CDR1 and CDR2: ENHRY and SYGVKD. CDR3 length equals 13 residues. V dropped 11 bases and J dropped 5; count of bases not matched to a gene: 9. DNA for the CDR3: TGTGCCGCCTCCGGGACTACGAACAATGAGCAGTTCTTC. The encoded protein is CAASGTTNNEQFF.